A selection of T cell receptor beta chains follows, all from one sample in a study of post-analysis software for immune sequencing data. TCRdb processed the PCR reads anew with MiXCR; each CDR3 protein has one entry. The table includes approximately 730,000 distinct CDR3 sequences, just under 30% detected once. The specimen was blood. Every receptor here comes from a girl under 18 with multiple sclerosis. CDR3s include the opening cysteine and the closing phenylalanine or tryptophan. A D gene is named only where the DNA matches it firmly. The listing skips clone size in some rows; elsewhere it reads once, few, many or a size class.

d_gene: -
abundance: -
v_gene: TRBV7-2
j_gene: TRBJ2-1
CDR3nt: TGTGCCAGCAGCTTAGATCGAGGGTGGCGCAACAATGAGCAGTTCTTC
CDR3aa: CASSLDRGWRNNEQFF

d_gene: -
abundance: -
v_gene: TRBV20-1
j_gene: TRBJ2-7
CDR3nt: TGCAGTGCTAGCCCCGGGTCAGCCTACGAGCAGTACTTC
CDR3aa: CSASPGSAYEQYF

d_gene: TRBD1
abundance: -
v_gene: TRBV6-5
j_gene: TRBJ1-2
CDR3nt: TGTGCCAGTAGTTACCGCACGGGACAGCCACAAGATAAAAACTATGGCTACACCTTC
CDR3aa: CASSYRTGQPQDKNYGYTF

d_gene: -
abundance: few
v_gene: TRBV29-1
j_gene: TRBJ1-1
CDR3nt: TGCAGCGTTGAAGACGGGGGGAACACTGAAGCTTTCTTT
CDR3aa: CSVEDGGNTEAFF

d_gene: -
abundance: few
v_gene: TRBV20-1
j_gene: TRBJ2-3
CDR3nt: TGCAGTGCTAGGTCCGCTGGACTTGGCACAGATACGCAGTATTTT
CDR3aa: CSARSAGLGTDTQYF

d_gene: TRBD2
abundance: few
v_gene: TRBV6-1
j_gene: TRBJ2-1
CDR3nt: TGTGCCAGCATGGTAGCGGGGGGGAGAAATGAGCAGTTCTTC
CDR3aa: CASMVAGGRNEQFF

d_gene: TRBD1
abundance: many
v_gene: TRBV29-1
j_gene: TRBJ1-1
CDR3nt: TGCAGCGTTGCGGGACAGGGTGGGTACACTGAAGCTTTCTTT
CDR3aa: CSVAGQGGYTEAFF

d_gene: -
abundance: once
v_gene: TRBV15
j_gene: TRBJ1-1
CDR3nt: TGTGCCACCAGGGGGATGGGGGACACTGAGGCTTTCTTT
CDR3aa: CATRGMGDTEAFF

d_gene: TRBD1
abundance: few
v_gene: TRBV7-2
j_gene: TRBJ1-2
CDR3nt: TGTGCCAGCAGCCCAACTGGGACAGGGTTGGCCTATGGCTACACCTTC
CDR3aa: CASSPTGTGLAYGYTF

d_gene: -
abundance: few
v_gene: TRBV18
j_gene: TRBJ2-1
CDR3nt: TGTGCCAGCTCACCACGGGGGTTTGAGCAGTTCTTC
CDR3aa: CASSPRGFEQFF

d_gene: TRBD1
abundance: few
v_gene: TRBV11-2
j_gene: TRBJ1-2
CDR3nt: TGTGCCAGCAGTCAGATACAGGGGACTAAGGGCTACACCTTC
CDR3aa: CASSQIQGTKGYTF

d_gene: -
abundance: -
v_gene: TRBV20-1
j_gene: TRBJ1-5
CDR3nt: TGCAGTGCTAGACGGGACGGGGGCAATCAGCCCCAGCATTTT
CDR3aa: CSARRDGGNQPQHF

d_gene: TRBD2
abundance: -
v_gene: TRBV7-2
j_gene: TRBJ2-5
CDR3nt: TGTGCCAGCAGCTTTTATCTAGCGGTCCAAGAGACCCAGTACTTC
CDR3aa: CASSFYLAVQETQYF

d_gene: -
abundance: -
v_gene: TRBV29-1
j_gene: TRBJ2-5
CDR3nt: TGCAGCGCGGCCCGGGGGGCGGAAGAGACCCAGTACTTC
CDR3aa: CSAARGAEETQYF

d_gene: -
abundance: -
v_gene: TRBV27
j_gene: TRBJ2-3
CDR3nt: TGTGCCAGCAGTTCGTTCGGCACAGATACGCAGTATTTT
CDR3aa: CASSSFGTDTQYF